Listed here is a single T cell receptor (beta chain). Its antigen is still unknown. Base qualities are not recorded, but no much larger clone differs from it by a single base. The TCR beta chain CDR3 region was sequenced with the immunoSEQ assay. From the authors' description of their analysis: For each specimen, the T-cell fraction, clonal dominance, and maximum TCR clone frequency were calculated. In TCRdb, the immuneACCESS table is reduced to in-frame sequences with V and J assigned. These tables do not hold every clone; where another copy was compared, an unresolved V gene accounts for under half, and the others remain unexplained. V, J and clone size reflect that table, while D and trimming were determined from the DNA. The table for this sample lists thousands of clones; roughly 60% of them were counted only once. The ten largest clones represent approximately 30% of the sample. These data belong to a study of T cell repertoires in urothelial bladder cancer (dated by TCRdb to about 2019). The study in broad terms: Of the roughly twelve resected lesions, three were clinically staged as cT0, three as cTa, three as cT1 and three as cT2 or greater. The study compared TCR repertoire clonality in bladder tumors with that in benign bladder inflammation. About a dozen patients with bladder lesions undergoing transurethral resection were identified prospectively. Approximately 11 resected bladder lesions, made up of urothelial carcinoma (UC+) and benign (UC-) specimens, were studied. Study-wide findings and limitations: The median percentage of tumor infiltrating lymphocytes was roughly 2.2% in carcinoma specimens and around 11% in benign specimens. Urothelial carcinoma specimens had fewer T cells than benign specimens, with medians of about 5,800 and 28,000. In carcinoma specimens, one T-cell clone made up as much as 17% of infiltrating lymphocytes, versus over 1.5% in benign specimens.

In the germline V gene, CDR1 corresponds to SGHTA and CDR2 to FQGNSA. The germline ends are 7 bases apart after V is trimmed by 5 bases and J by 4 bases. From the cysteine through the phenylalanine, the CDR3 covers 12 amino acids. Here the CDR3 DNA is all that survives: 36 bases in frame from base 1. Bladder lesion specimens were obtained at transurethral resection and were stored at -80C. DNA was isolated from the bladder specimens obtained at transurethral resection. This clonotype was obtained from a human donor with urothelial carcinoma. Sequences were obtained from tumor-infiltrating cells from bladder cancer. The receptor chain draws on TRBV7-2 and TRBJ2-3, with the D gene uncertain. The CDR3: CASSPASDTQYF. The DNA is TGTGCCAGCAGCCCCGCTTCAGATACGCAGTATTTT.